The T cell receptor (beta chain) under discussion was sequenced for a study of blood T cell repertoires in COVID-19. Study in general: Some COVID-19 samples were acute and others convalescent; all came from the United States, Italy and Spain. T cells, B-cell-depleted T cells, or PBMCs provided the cDNA or gDNA that served as material.

Study processing details: It was from reference gene primer amplification that nucleated cell counts were estimated. Assay: immunoSEQ multiplex PCR; the TCRdb copy retains only in-frame clones and omits some. D and trimming were read from the DNA, whereas the V and J calls and clone size are those reported in that table. The sample yields 200,000 to 300,000 clones, 65% to 85% seen once. This receptor was identified in a middle-aged woman who had recovered from COVID-19. The specimen sequenced was peripheral blood.

The CDR3 is CASSPTGGTAVSNQPQHF. The CDR3 DNA sequence: TGCGCCAGCAGTCCTACTGGGGGGACAGCGGTTAGCAATCAGCCCCAGCATTTT. The rearrangement joins TRBV23-1 to TRBJ1-5; 7 bases align to TRBD1. TRBV23-1 is placed among ORFs of uncertain function. The CDR3 is 18 amino acids. Trimming at V came to 4 bases and at J to 0 bases, leaving 12 bases not matched to a gene.